The rows below give T cell receptor beta chains drawn from one sample of a study of T cells in Graves' hyperthyroidism and ophthalmopathy. One entry per CDR3 protein results from TCRdb running MiXCR on the multiplex PCR reads. The sample contains hundreds of thousands of distinct CDR3 sequences, over 15% of which appear only once. Specimen: blood. Receptor source: a woman between 18 and 29 years old with Graves' hyperthyroidism. Both conserved end residues are part of each CDR3. D genes are given only for firm matches. Clone size is not always given. Where it is, it says once, few, many or a class for expanded clones.

V gene	J gene	clone size	D gene	CDR3 DNA	CDR3 protein
TRBV6-1	TRBJ1-1	many	.	TGTGCCAGCAGTGACGTAGAGTGGACTGAAGCTTTCTTT	CASSDVEWTEAFF
TRBV27	TRBJ1-2	.	.	TGTGCCAGCAGTGGGGGGCAGGGGAGATACGGCTACACCTTC	CASSGGQGRYGYTF
TRBV12-3/TRBV12-4	TRBJ1-1	many	TRBD1	TGTGCCAGCAGGGACAGGCTGAACACTGAAGCTTTCTTT	CASRDRLNTEAFF
TRBV7-9	TRBJ2-1	few	.	TGTGCCAGCAGCTTTAGTTCAGCGAAATCTGCTGGGAATGAGCAGTTCTTC	CASSFSSAKSAGNEQFF
TRBV7-8	TRBJ2-7	many	TRBD2	TGTGCCAGCAGCTTCCGACTAGCGGGAGCGGGCGAGCAGTACTTC	CASSFRLAGAGEQYF
TRBV2	TRBJ2-3	.	TRBD2	TGTGCCAGCAGCGGGACTAGCGGGAGTTTAGCTACGCAGTATTTT	CASSGTSGSLATQYF
TRBV2	TRBJ1-5	many	.	TGTGCCAGCAACCCAGGGCCTGGGCGCAATCAGCCCCAGCATTTT	CASNPGPGRNQPQHF
TRBV6-1	TRBJ1-6	.	.	TGTGCCAGCACTAGGGTCTTGAGCTCCTATAATTCACCCCTCCACTTT	CASTRVLSSYNSPLHF
TRBV3-1	TRBJ2-1	many	TRBD2	TGTGCCAGCAGCCAAATCTTTGCGGCGGGAGGGCCGTCCTACAATGAGCAGTTCTTC	CASSQIFAAGGPSYNEQFF
TRBV12-3/TRBV12-4	TRBJ2-1	many	TRBD2	TGTGCCAGCACCTCGGGACTAGCGGGAGGGCCCAACTCCTACAATGAGCAGTTCTTC	CASTSGLAGGPNSYNEQFF
TRBV6-2/TRBV6-3	TRBJ2-5	many	.	TGTGCCAGCAGTCCAGGGGTATTCGGGGAGACCCAGTACTTC	CASSPGVFGETQYF
TRBV12-3/TRBV12-4	TRBJ2-1	many	.	TGTGCCAGCAGTTTGGGTGGGATCCTTTCCTACAATGAGCAGTTCTTC	CASSLGGILSYNEQFF